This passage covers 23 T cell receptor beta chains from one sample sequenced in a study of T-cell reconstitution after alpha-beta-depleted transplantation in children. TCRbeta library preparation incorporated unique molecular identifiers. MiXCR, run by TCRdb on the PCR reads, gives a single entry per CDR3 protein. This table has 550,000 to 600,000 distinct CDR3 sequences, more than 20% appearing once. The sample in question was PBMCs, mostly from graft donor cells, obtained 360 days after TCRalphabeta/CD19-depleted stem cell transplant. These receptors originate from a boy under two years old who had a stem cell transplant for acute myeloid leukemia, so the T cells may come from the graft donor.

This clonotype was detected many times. Here the CDR3 reads CSASSVMGWGPGLVETQYF. Written as DNA, the CDR3 is TGCAGTGCTAGTTCAGTAATGGGGTGGGGACCGGGACTAGTGGAGACCCAGTACTTC. The rearrangement joins TRBV20-1 to TRBJ2-5, with TRBD2 matching 8 bases. J gave up 5 bases and V 3 bases, and 23 bases lay outside the gene matches. The CDR3 has 19 amino acids. Germline V gene lookup returns CDR1 DFQATT and CDR2 SNEGSKA (reference sequence).

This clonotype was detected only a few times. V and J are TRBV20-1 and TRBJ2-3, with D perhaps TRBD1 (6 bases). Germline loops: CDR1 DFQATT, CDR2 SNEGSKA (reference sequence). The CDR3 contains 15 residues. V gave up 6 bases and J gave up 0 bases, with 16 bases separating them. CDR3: CSALRGSSSTDTQYF. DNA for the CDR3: TGCAGTGCCCTGAGGGGGTCCTCTAGCACAGATACGCAGTATTTT.

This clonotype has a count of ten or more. CDR3 bases: TGCGCCAGCAGCCACCATCAGGCCTCCTACAATGAGCAGTTCTTC. Residues: CASSHHQASYNEQFF. The J gene is TRBJ2-1, the V gene TRBV4-1; D not certain. This CDR3 has 15 residues. Germline V CDR1 and CDR2: MGHRA, YSYEKL. V was trimmed by 3 bases and J by 0 bases, leaving 9 bases between them.

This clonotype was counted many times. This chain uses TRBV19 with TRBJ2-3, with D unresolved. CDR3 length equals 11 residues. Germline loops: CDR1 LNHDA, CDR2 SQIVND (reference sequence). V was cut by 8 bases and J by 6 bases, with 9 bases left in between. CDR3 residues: CASRVGDTQYF. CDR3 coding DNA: TGTGCCAGTCGAGTCGGGGATACGCAGTATTTT.

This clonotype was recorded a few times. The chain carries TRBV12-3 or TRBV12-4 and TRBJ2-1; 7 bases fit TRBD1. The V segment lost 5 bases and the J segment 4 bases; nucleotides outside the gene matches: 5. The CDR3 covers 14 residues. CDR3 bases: TGTGCCAGCAGTCCCGGGACAGATTACAATGAGCAGTTCTTC. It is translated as CASSPGTDYNEQFF.

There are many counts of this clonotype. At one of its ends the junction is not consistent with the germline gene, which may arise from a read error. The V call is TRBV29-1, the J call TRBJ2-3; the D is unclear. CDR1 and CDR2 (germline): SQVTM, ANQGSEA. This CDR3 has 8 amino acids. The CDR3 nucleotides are TGCAGCGTTGATATGCAGTATTTT. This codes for CSVDMQYF.

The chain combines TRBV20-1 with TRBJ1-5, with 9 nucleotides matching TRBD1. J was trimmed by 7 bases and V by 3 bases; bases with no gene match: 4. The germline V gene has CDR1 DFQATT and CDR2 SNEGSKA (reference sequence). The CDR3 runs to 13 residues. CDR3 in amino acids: CSARGTGKQPQHF. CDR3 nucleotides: TGCAGTGCTAGGGGGACAGGGAAGCAGCCCCAGCATTTT.

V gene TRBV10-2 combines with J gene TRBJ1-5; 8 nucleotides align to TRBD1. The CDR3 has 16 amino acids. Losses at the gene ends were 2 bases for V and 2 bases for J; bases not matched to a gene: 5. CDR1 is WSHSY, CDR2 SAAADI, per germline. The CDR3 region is CASSERSGGGNQPQHF. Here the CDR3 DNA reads TGCGCCAGCAGTGAGCGTTCAGGGGGCGGCAATCAGCCCCAGCATTTT.

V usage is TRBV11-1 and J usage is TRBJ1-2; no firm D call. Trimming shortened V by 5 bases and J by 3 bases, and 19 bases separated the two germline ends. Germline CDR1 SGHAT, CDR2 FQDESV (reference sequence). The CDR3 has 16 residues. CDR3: CASSASGWPPDYGYTF. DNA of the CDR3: TGTGCCAGCAGCGCCAGTGGGTGGCCGCCTGACTATGGCTACACCTTC.

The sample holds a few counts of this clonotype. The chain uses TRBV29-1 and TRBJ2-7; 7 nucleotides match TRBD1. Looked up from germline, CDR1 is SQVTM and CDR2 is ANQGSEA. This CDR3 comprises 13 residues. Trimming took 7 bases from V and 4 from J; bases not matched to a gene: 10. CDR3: CSGSTGTDYEQYF. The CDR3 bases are TGCAGCGGTTCGACAGGGACCGATTACGAGCAGTACTTC.

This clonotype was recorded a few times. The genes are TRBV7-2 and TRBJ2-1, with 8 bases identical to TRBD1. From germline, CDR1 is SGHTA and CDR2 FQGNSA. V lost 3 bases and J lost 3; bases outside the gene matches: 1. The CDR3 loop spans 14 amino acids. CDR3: CASSLDRDYNEQFF. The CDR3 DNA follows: TGTGCCAGCAGCTTGGACAGGGACTACAATGAGCAGTTCTTC.

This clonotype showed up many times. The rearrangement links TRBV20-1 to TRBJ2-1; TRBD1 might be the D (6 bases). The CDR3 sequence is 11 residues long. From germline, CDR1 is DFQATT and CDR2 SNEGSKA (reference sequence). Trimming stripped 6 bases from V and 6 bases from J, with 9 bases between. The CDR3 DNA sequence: TGCAGTGCGGAAGGGGGCAATGAGCAGTTCTTC. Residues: CSAEGGNEQFF.

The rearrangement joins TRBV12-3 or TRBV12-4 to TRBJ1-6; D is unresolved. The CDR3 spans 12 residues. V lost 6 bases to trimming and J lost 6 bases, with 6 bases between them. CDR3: CASRDVNSPLHF. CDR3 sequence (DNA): TGTGCCAGCAGGGATGTTAATTCACCCCTCCACTTT.

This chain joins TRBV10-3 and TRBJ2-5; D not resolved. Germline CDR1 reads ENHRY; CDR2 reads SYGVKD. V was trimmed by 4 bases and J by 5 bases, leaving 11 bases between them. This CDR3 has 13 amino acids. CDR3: CAISVGSPETQYF. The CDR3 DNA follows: TGTGCCATCAGTGTGGGATCCCCGGAGACCCAGTACTTC.

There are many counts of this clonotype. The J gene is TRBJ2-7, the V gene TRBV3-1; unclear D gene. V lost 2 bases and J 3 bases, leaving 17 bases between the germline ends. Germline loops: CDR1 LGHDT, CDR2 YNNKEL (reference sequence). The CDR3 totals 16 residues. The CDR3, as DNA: TGTGCCAGCAGCCAACAATATGGAGCTCTGCGCTACGAGCAGTACGTC. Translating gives CASSQQYGALRYEQYV.

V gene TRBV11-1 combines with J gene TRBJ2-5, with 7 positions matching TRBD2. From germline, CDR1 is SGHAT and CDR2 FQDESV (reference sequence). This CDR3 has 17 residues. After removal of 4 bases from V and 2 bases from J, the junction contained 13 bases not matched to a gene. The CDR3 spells CASSSPSRLAAQETQYF. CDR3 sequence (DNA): TGTGCCAGCAGCTCACCCTCTCGACTAGCAGCACAAGAGACCCAGTACTTC.

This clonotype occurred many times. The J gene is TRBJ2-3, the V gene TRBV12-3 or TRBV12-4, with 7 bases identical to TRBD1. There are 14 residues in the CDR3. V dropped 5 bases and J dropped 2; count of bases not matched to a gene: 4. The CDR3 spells CASSRQGLTDTQYF. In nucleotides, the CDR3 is TGTGCCAGCAGTCGACAGGGCCTCACAGATACGCAGTATTTT.

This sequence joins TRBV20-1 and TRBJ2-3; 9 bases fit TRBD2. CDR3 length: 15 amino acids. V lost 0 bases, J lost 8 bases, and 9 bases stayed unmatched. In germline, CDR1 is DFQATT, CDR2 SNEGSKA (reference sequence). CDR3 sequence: CSARETSGRDLTQYF. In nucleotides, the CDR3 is TGCAGTGCTAGAGAAACTAGCGGGCGGGATCTTACGCAGTATTTT.

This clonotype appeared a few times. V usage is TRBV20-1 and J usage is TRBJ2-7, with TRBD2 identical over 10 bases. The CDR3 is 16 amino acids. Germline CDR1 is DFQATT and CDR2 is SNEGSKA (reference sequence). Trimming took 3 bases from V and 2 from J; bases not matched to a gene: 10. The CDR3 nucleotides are TGCAGTGCTAGTCGTAGTAGCGGGGGGCCGACCTACGAGCAGTACTTC. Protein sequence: CSASRSSGGPTYEQYF.

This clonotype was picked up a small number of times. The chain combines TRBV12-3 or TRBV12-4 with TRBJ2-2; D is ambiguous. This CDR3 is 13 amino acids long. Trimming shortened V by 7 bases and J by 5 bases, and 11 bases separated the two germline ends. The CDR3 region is CASTLRVTGELFF. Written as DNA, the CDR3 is TGTGCCAGCACCCTAAGGGTAACCGGGGAGCTGTTTTTT.

CDR3 bases: TGTGCCAGCCGGCAGGTCTCCTATAATTCACCCCTCCACTTT. Protein sequence: CASRQVSYNSPLHF. V gene TRBV6-5 combines with J gene TRBJ1-6; D is unresolved. Germline CDR1 MNHEY, CDR2 SVGAGI. The V end lost 8 bases, the J end lost 0 bases, and 8 bases lay between the germline ends. This CDR3 region has 14 residues.

CDR3 amino acids: CSANPRGNEQFF. CDR3 nucleotide sequence: TGCAGTGCTAACCCCAGGGGCAATGAGCAGTTCTTC. The J gene is TRBJ2-1, the V gene TRBV20-1; maybe TRBD1 (6 bases). Germline lookup yields CDR1 DFQATT and CDR2 SNEGSKA (reference sequence). The germline V and J ends were trimmed by 4 bases and 6 bases, with 10 bases remaining between them. The CDR3 is 12 amino acids.

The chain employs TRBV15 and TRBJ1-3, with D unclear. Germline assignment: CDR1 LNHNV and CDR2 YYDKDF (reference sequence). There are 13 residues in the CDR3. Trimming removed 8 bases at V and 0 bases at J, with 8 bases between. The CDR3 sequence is CATGRSSGNTIYF. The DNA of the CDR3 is TGTGCCACCGGGCGTAGCTCTGGAAACACCATATATTTT.